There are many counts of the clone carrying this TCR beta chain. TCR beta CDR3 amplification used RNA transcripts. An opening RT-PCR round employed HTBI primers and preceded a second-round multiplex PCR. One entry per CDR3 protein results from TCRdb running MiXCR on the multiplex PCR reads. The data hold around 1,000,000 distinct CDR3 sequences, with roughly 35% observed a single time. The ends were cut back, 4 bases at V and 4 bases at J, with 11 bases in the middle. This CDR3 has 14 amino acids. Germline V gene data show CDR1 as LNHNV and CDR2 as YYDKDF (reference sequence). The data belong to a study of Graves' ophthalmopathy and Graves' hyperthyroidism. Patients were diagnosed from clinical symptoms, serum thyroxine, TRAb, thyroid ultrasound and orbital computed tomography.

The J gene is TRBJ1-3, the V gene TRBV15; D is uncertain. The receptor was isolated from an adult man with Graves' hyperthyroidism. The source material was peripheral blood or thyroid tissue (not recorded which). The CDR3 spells CATSIERNGNTIYF. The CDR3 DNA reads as TGTGCCACCAGCATAGAGAGAAACGGAAACACCATATATTTT.